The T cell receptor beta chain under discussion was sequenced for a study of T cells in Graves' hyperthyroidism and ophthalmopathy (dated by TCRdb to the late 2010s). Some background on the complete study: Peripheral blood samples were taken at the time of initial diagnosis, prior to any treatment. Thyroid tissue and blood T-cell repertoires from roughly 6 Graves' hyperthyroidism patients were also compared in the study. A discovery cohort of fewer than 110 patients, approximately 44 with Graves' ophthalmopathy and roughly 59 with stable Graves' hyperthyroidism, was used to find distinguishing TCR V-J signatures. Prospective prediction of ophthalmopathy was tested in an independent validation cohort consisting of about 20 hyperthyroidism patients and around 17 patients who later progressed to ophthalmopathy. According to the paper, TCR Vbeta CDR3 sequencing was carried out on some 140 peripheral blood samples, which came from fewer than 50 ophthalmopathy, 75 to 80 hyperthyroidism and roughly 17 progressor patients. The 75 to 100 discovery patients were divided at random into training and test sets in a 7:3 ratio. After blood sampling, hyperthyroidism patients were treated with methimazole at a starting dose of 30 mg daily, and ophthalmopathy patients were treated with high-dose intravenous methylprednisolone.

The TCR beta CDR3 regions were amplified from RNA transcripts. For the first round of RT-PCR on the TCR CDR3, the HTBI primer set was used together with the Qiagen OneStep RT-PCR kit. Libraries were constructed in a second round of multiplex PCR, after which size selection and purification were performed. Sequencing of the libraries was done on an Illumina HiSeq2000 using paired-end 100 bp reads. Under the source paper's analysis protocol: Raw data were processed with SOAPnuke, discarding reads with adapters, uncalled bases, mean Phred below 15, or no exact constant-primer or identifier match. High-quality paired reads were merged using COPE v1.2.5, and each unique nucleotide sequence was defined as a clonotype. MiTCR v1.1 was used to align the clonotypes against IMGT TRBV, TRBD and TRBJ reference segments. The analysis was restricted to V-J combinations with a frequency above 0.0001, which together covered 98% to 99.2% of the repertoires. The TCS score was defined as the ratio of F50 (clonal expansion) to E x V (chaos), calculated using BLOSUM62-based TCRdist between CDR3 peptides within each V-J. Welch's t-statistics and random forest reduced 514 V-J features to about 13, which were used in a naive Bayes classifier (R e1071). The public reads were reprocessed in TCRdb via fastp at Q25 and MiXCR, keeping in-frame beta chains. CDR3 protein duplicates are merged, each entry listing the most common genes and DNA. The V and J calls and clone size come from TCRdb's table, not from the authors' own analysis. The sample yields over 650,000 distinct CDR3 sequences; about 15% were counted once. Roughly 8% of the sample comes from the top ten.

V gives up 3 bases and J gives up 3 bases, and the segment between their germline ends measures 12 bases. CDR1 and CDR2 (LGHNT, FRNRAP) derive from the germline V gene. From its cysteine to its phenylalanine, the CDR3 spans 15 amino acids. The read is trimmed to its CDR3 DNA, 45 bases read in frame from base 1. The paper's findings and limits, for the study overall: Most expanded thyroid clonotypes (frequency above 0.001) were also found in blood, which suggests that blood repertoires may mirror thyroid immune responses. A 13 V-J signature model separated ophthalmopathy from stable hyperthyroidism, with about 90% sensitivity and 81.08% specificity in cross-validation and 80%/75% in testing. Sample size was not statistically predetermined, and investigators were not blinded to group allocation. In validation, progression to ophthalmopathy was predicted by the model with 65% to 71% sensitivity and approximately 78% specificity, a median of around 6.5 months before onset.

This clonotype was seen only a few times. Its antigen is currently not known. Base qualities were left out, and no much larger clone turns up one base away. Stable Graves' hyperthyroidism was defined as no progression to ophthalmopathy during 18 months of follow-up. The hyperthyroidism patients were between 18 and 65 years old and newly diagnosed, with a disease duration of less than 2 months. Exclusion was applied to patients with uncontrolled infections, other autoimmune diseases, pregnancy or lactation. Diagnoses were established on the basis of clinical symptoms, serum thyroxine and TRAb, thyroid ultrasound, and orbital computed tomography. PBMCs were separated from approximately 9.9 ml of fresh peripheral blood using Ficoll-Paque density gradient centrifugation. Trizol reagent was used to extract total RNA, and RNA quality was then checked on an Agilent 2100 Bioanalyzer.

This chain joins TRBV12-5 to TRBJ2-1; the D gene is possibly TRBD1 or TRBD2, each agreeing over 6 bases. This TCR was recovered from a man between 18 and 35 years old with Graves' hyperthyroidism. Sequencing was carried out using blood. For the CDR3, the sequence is CASGFGGGLYNEQFF. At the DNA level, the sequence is TGTGCTAGTGGTTTCGGAGGGGGACTCTACAATGAGCAGTTCTTC.